This T cell receptor beta chain was found in a study of blood T cell repertoires in COVID-19. On the study more broadly: There were acute and convalescent COVID-19 samples, and they came from the United States, Italy and Spain.

This CDR3 comprises 17 residues. From germline, CDR1 is KGHSH and CDR2 LQKENI. V was trimmed by 3 bases and J by 0 bases, leaving 15 bases between them. Enrolment of Seattle patients took place during active infection, and they were followed longitudinally. Profiling relied on immunoSEQ multiplex PCR, and the TCRdb table lists in-frame clones only, not all of them. Altogether about 220,000 clones are present, over 75% being singletons, with the ten largest covering around 2.5%. The rearrangement joins TRBV18 to TRBJ1-5, with no clear D. Material for sequencing was peripheral blood. This sequence originates from a woman aged 65 to 85 with COVID-19, enrolled during active disease. In DNA form, the CDR3 reads TGTGCCAGCTCACCGGCTCCTGGACTGTATAGCAATCAGCCCCAGCATTTT. Its translation is CASSPAPGLYSNQPQHF.